This is a list of T cell receptor beta chains from one sample in a study of OX40 agonist ivuxolimab in advanced cancers. TCRdb's copy holds only in-frame clones and misses some; the assay was immunoSEQ multiplex PCR. The sample consists of tens of thousands of clones, over 75% of them appearing once. The specimen comprised CD4+ or CD8+ T cells sorted from blood, sampled in a trial of the OX40 agonist ivuxolimab. The source is an adult with an advanced solid tumor such as melanoma, head and neck, liver or kidney cancer. Each CDR3 is given with its conserved first and last residue. Fields, in order: J gene, D gene, V gene, clone size, CDR3 DNA, CDR3 protein. A D gene is named only where the DNA matches it firmly. Size is omitted from some rows. Given values are once, few, many or a class for expanded clones.

J: TRBJ2-2
D: .
V: TRBV7-8
size: .
DNA: TGTGCCAGCAGCTCCCGCTCGGATAACACCGGGGAGCTGTTTTTT
CDR3: CASSSRSDNTGELFF

J: TRBJ1-2
D: TRBD1
V: TRBV6-6
size: .
DNA: TGTGCCAGCAGTCAGTCCGCCGGACAGGGACGCTACACCTTC
CDR3: CASSQSAGQGRYTF

J: TRBJ2-7
D: TRBD2
V: TRBV7-2
size: .
DNA: TGTGCCAGCAGTTCCGGGACTAGCCTTGTTTACGAGCAGTACTTC
CDR3: CASSSGTSLVYEQYF

J: TRBJ1-1
D: .
V: TRBV19
size: .
DNA: TGTGCCAGTAGTTACGGACAGCACACTGAAGCTTTCTTT
CDR3: CASSYGQHTEAFF

J: TRBJ1-3
D: .
V: TRBV2
size: .
DNA: TGTGCCAGCAACCCTAATGGTGGACGCGGAAACACCATATATTTT
CDR3: CASNPNGGRGNTIYF

J: TRBJ1-1
D: .
V: TRBV6-6
size: few
DNA: TGTGCCAGCAGTTACTCACGGGGTAAAGCTTTCTTT
CDR3: CASSYSRGKAFF

J: TRBJ1-4
D: .
V: TRBV19
size: .
DNA: TGTGCCAGTAGTACCCCCCTAAGAGCAACTAATGAAAAACTGTTTTTT
CDR3: CASSTPLRATNEKLFF

J: TRBJ2-3
D: .
V: TRBV30
size: .
DNA: TGTGCCTGGAGTGTATCCCGCAGCACAGATACGCAGTATTTT
CDR3: CAWSVSRSTDTQYF

J: TRBJ2-7
D: .
V: TRBV15
size: .
DNA: TGTGCCACCAGCAGAGTAGGTAGGGAGCAGTACTTC
CDR3: CATSRVGREQYF

J: TRBJ2-3
D: TRBD2
V: TRBV19
size: .
DNA: TGTGCCACCAGCGGGGGGATCCCCACAGATACGCAGTATTTT
CDR3: CATSGGIPTDTQYF

J: TRBJ2-2
D: .
V: TRBV11-3
size: .
DNA: TGTGCCAGCAGCTCGAGATGGGGAGGGGAGCTGTTTTTT
CDR3: CASSSRWGGELFF

J: TRBJ2-3
D: .
V: TRBV7-2
size: .
DNA: TGTGCCAGCACCGGGGGGCCTAACACAGATACGCAGTATTTT
CDR3: CASTGGPNTDTQYF

J: TRBJ1-3
D: .
V: TRBV30
size: medium-sized
DNA: TGTGCCTGGAGTTTGGACTCTGGAAACACCATATATTTT
CDR3: CAWSLDSGNTIYF

J: TRBJ1-3
D: .
V: TRBV29-1
size: .
DNA: TGCAGCGTTGTATGGGGGAGCTCTGGAAACACCATATATTTT
CDR3: CSVVWGSSGNTIYF

J: TRBJ2-7
D: TRBD1
V: TRBV7-6
size: medium-sized
DNA: TGTGCCAGCAGCTTAGACAGGGGCGAGCAGTACTTC
CDR3: CASSLDRGEQYF

J: TRBJ2-3
D: .
V: TRBV15
size: .
DNA: TGTGCCACCAGCGGGTTAACAAATACGCAGTATTTT
CDR3: CATSGLTNTQYF

J: TRBJ2-1
D: TRBD2
V: TRBV7-8
size: .
DNA: TGTGCCAGCAGCTCCTCGGGACTAGCGGGGGCCTACTACAATGAGCAGTTCTTC
CDR3: CASSSSGLAGAYYNEQFF

J: TRBJ1-2
D: TRBD1
V: TRBV30
size: once
DNA: TGTGCCTGGAGCCTAGGACAGGGACCCTATGGCTACACCTTC
CDR3: CAWSLGQGPYGYTF

J: TRBJ1-1
D: .
V: TRBV5-4
size: few
DNA: TGTGCCAGCAGAAGGACAGTAAACACTGAAGCTTTCTTT
CDR3: CASRRTVNTEAFF

J: TRBJ2-3
D: .
V: TRBV10-3
size: .
DNA: TGTGCCATCAGTGAGTCTGATTTCACAGATACGCAGTATTTT
CDR3: CAISESDFTDTQYF

J: TRBJ1-5
D: TRBD1
V: TRBV6-1
size: .
DNA: TGTGCCAGCATCCTACAGGGGAGCAATCAGCCCCAGCATTTT
CDR3: CASILQGSNQPQHF

J: TRBJ2-7
D: .
V: TRBV6-6
size: few
DNA: TGTGCCAGCAGTTACCCTCGTGGACAGTCCTACGAGCAGTACTTC
CDR3: CASSYPRGQSYEQYF

J: TRBJ1-1
D: .
V: TRBV27
size: once
DNA: TGTGCCAGCAGTTTACGGGCCCGAGGCGCTGAAGCTTTCTTT
CDR3: CASSLRARGAEAFF

J: TRBJ2-7
D: TRBD1
V: TRBV5-1
size: .
DNA: TGCGCCAGCAGCCAGGGACAGGGAGTGAACGAGCAGTACTTC
CDR3: CASSQGQGVNEQYF

J: TRBJ2-2
D: .
V: TRBV5-1
size: .
DNA: TGCGCCAGCAGCTTGGGTAGGTCGGCCGGGGAGCTGTTTTTT
CDR3: CASSLGRSAGELFF

J: TRBJ1-3
D: TRBD1
V: TRBV7-6
size: .
DNA: TGTGCCAGCAGCAGAACCAGGGGGCTGGCAGGAAACACCATATATTTT
CDR3: CASSRTRGLAGNTIYF

J: TRBJ2-2
D: TRBD2
V: TRBV13
size: few
DNA: TGTGCCAGCAGCACATATAAACGACTAGCGGGGAAAGCGAACACCGGGGAGCTGTTTTTT
CDR3: CASSTYKRLAGKANTGELFF